Each of the 17 T cell receptor beta chains below was sequenced from the same sample in a study of radiation and T cells in renal cell carcinoma. This sample's treatment: treatment-naive control, cytoreductive nephrectomy. Some clones are missing from TCRdb's copy, which holds only in-frame ones; the method was immunoSEQ multiplex PCR. The sample holds some 20,000 clones, about 60% seen once. The specimen comprised tumor tissue, sampled from a patient whose treatment was nephrectomy without radiotherapy. Source of these receptors: a man aged 45-60 years with renal cell carcinoma.

This clone has a handful of counts. V is TRBV19 and J is TRBJ1-6; D not resolved. V lost 3 bases and J 10 bases, leaving 7 bases between the germline ends. Germline V gene lookup returns CDR1 LNHDA and CDR2 SQIVND (reference sequence). CDR3 length: 12 residues. DNA of the CDR3: TGTGCCAGTAGTATTCCCCCGTCACCCCTCCACTTT. Translation gives CASSIPPSPLHF.

This clone appeared a few times. CDR3 DNA sequence: TGTGCCAGCAGTTCCCTGACAGGGAGCAAGGAGACCCAGTACTTC. It specifies CASSSLTGSKETQYF. J is TRBJ2-5 and V is TRBV27, with 7 nucleotides matching TRBD1. Germline CDR1 and CDR2: MNHEY and SMNVEV (reference sequence). V lost 4 bases to trimming and J lost 5 bases; unmatched junction nucleotides: 10. This CDR3 has 15 amino acids.

Only one count was recorded for this clone. This sequence joins TRBV12-1 and TRBJ1-2; whether TRBD1, the table's D call, matches the DNA was not checked. TRBV12-1 is listed as a pseudogene. The CDR3 spans 15 residues. CDR3 in amino acids: CASSPGQGPDYGYTF. DNA of the CDR3: TGTGCCAGCAGCCCAGGACAGGGGCCCGACTATGGCTACACCTTC.

This rearrangement joins TRBV7-2 to TRBJ2-6, with unresolved D. Germline-derived CDR1 and CDR2 are SGHTA and FQGNSA. CDR3 length: 16 residues. The V gene lost 5 bases and the J gene lost 0 bases, with 11 bases spanning the gap. DNA of the CDR3: TGTGCCAGCAGCCCCTCCCGCAACTCTGGGGCCAACGTCCTGACTTTC. It is translated as CASSPSRNSGANVLTF.

This clone was picked up a small number of times. The CDR3 region is CAFWTSGTSSYNEQFF. CDR3 DNA: TGTGCCTTCTGGACTAGCGGCACTAGCTCCTACAATGAGCAGTTCTTC. The chain is built from TRBV30 and TRBJ2-1; 10 bases align to TRBD2. Per germline, CDR1 GTSNPN and CDR2 SVGIG (reference sequence). With 7 bases clipped from V and 0 bases from J, the junction kept 9 bases outside the gene matches. The CDR3 spans 16 residues.

The rearrangement links TRBV5-6 to TRBJ1-2; 7 bases match TRBD1. CDR1 and CDR2 (germline): SGHDT, YYEEEE. CDR3 length equals 15 residues. J lost 8 bases, V lost 3 bases, and 13 bases had no gene match. CDR3 sequence (DNA): TGTGCCAGCAGCTGGGAGTTTTCGACAGGGTACGGCTACACCTTC. It translates to CASSWEFSTGYGYTF.

The rearrangement links TRBV2 to TRBJ2-7; D is uncertain. Germline CDR1 and CDR2: SNHLY and FYNNEI. The CDR3 spans 11 residues. V was cut by 3 bases and J by 3 bases, with 3 bases left in between. CDR3 loop: CASSDDYEQYF. The CDR3 nucleotides are TGTGCCAGCAGTGACGACTACGAGCAGTACTTC.

The chain employs TRBV30 and TRBJ2-7, with TRBD1 matching over 8 bases. Trimming took 3 bases from V and 2 from J; bases not matched to a gene: 3. Germline V gene data show CDR1 as GTSNPN and CDR2 as SVGIG (reference sequence). This CDR3 region has 13 residues. The chain's CDR3 is CAWRRDRPYEQYF. Written as DNA, the CDR3 is TGTGCCTGGAGGAGGGACAGGCCCTACGAGCAGTACTTC.

This rearrangement joins TRBV5-1 to TRBJ2-7; TRBD2 aligns across 7 bases. CDR1 and CDR2 from the germline V gene are SGHRS and YFSETQ. This CDR3 region has 14 residues. With V trimmed by 0 bases and J by 0 bases, 0 bases remained unmatched. The CDR3 DNA reads TGCGCCAGCAGCTTGGGCGGGAGCTCCTACGAGCAGTACTTC. Its translation is CASSLGGSSYEQYF. Combining the CDR3 with reference TRBV5-1 and TRBJ2-7 gives the whole variable domain KAGVTQTPRYLIKTRGQQVTLSCSPISGHRSVSWYQQTPGQGLQFLFEYFSETQRNKGNFPGRFSGRQFSNSRSEMNVSTLELGDSALYLCASSLGGSSYEQYFGPGTRLTVT.

This clone was counted a few times. One end of the junction is discordant with germline, which a read error may explain. The chain uses TRBV5-1 and TRBJ2-1, with 7 nucleotides matching TRBD2. CDR3 length: 11 amino acids. CDR1 is SGHRS and CDR2 is YFSETQ in the germline V gene. CDR3 region: CASNSDGTKIF. DNA of the CDR3: TGCGCCAGCAACTCGGACGGGACTAAGATCTTC.

This clone was seen a few times. The gene calls are TRBV30 and TRBJ1-2, with unresolved D. The germline gives CDR1 GTSNPN, CDR2 SVGIG (reference sequence). This CDR3 is 14 amino acids long. V was clipped by 1 base and J by 6 bases, with 15 bases between them. This chain's CDR3 is CAWSAEVTQNGYTF. CDR3 nucleotides: TGTGCCTGGAGTGCCGAAGTGACGCAGAATGGCTACACCTTC.

V and J are TRBV18 and TRBJ2-1; 7 bases fit TRBD2. The junction had 9 bases not matched to a gene; V was cut back by 6 bases and J by 10 bases. The CDR3 runs to 13 residues. CDR1 is KGHSH, CDR2 LQKENI, per germline. This CDR3 is CASSQREDLEQFF. The CDR3 DNA follows: TGTGCCAGCTCCCAACGGGAGGATCTGGAGCAGTTCTTC.

This clone was detected only a few times. The chain couples TRBV2 to TRBJ2-5; perhaps D is TRBD1 or TRBD2 (5 bases each). V gave up 8 bases and J gave up 2 bases, with 15 bases separating them. CDR1 SNHLY and CDR2 FYNNEI come from the germline V gene. The CDR3 spans 14 residues. The DNA of the CDR3 is TGTGCCAGCGAGGGGCTAGGTGGACAAGAGACCCAGTACTTC. This translates into CASEGLGGQETQYF.

The chain uses TRBV9 and TRBJ1-4; 7 bases fit TRBD1. Germline values: CDR1 SGDLS, CDR2 YYNGEE. V was clipped by 4 bases and J by 3 bases; unmatched bases: 6. This CDR3 is built from 15 residues. CDR3 DNA sequence: TGTGCCAGCAGCCTCGATACAGGGGCTAATGAAAAACTGTTTTTT. Its translation: CASSLDTGANEKLFF.

This chain joins TRBV9 and TRBJ1-2, with 7 bases lining up with TRBD1. The CDR3 covers 14 residues. Germline loops: CDR1 SGDLS, CDR2 YYNGEE. The junction had 7 bases not matched to a gene; V was cut back by 4 bases and J by 4 bases. The CDR3, as DNA: TGTGCCAGCAGCAATTACAGGGGAGTCTATGGCTACACCTTC. This gives the protein CASSNYRGVYGYTF.

The chain joins TRBV5-1 to TRBJ2-5; TRBD2 is a possible D gene (6 bases). The CDR3 runs to 14 residues. Trimming cost V 2 bases and J 3 bases, with 11 bases left between them. CDR1 SGHRS and CDR2 YFSETQ come from the germline V gene. The CDR3 protein is CASSFWEREETQYF. The CDR3 DNA sequence: TGCGCCAGCAGCTTCTGGGAGCGGGAAGAGACCCAGTACTTC.

Concerning this clone itself: Other DNA sequences within the sample encode an identical CDR3. The chain links TRBV9 to TRBJ1-5, with 7 bases identical to TRBD1. Looked up from germline, CDR1 is SGDLS and CDR2 is YYNGEE. This CDR3 is built from 14 residues. V was pared by 4 bases and J by 3 bases, with 4 bases of the junction left unmatched. CDR3 DNA: TGTGCCAGCAGCCCCGGGACAGACAATCAGCCCCAGCATTTT. Translation gives CASSPGTDNQPQHF.